This TCR beta chain was retrieved from a study of blood T cells in healthy people across ages. Using a J-beta primer mix together with a sample-barcoded 5' primer, a second PCR was run for roughly 6 to 12 cycles. Every cDNA molecule carried a tag from a template-switch adaptor bearing 12 random nucleotides. TCRdb passed the 5' RACE reads through MiXCR, listing each CDR3 protein once. The top ten clones hold 7.5% to 9% of a sample with approximately 580,000 distinct CDR3 sequences, less than 25% of them seen once. A minimum of 6.5 million PBMCs was isolated per sample. This CDR3 has 16 amino acids. The germline V and J ends were trimmed by 4 bases and 6 bases, with 22 bases remaining between them. Germline values: CDR1 SEHNR, CDR2 FQNEAQ (reference sequence). These data are also associated with another study on T cells of mothers and their children. Per that study: Slightly higher overlap, not significant, was seen in related mother-child pairs than in unrelated pairs.

The sequence was collected from a boy aged 10-17 years in good health. Source material: blood. The chain employs TRBV7-9 and TRBJ2-7, with D perhaps assigned TRBD1 or TRBD2 (5 bases each). As DNA, the CDR3 is TGTGCCAGCAGCTGGGGCCGGACCAGAGGGGCTACCGAGCAGTACTTC. It is translated as CASSWGRTRGATEQYF.